The 9 T cell receptor beta chains below all came from one sample that was sequenced in a study of blood T cell repertoires in COVID-19. Produced via immunoSEQ multiplex PCR; TCRdb's table is partial and in-frame only. The sample holds around 100,000 clones, 75% to 90% seen once. Sequencing input: peripheral blood. The receptor set was obtained from a human donor in a cohort sampled during active COVID-19.

V gene TRBV4-2 combines with J gene TRBJ1-2, with 8 bases lining up with TRBD1. Looked up from germline, CDR1 is LGHNA and CDR2 is YNFKEQ. With V trimmed by 0 bases and J by 8 bases, 8 bases remained unmatched. The CDR3 runs 15 residues. CDR3 residues: CASSQDTTGVSGYTF. DNA of the CDR3: TGTGCCAGCAGCCAAGATACGACAGGGGTGTCCGGCTACACCTTC.

This chain connects TRBV4-2 to TRBJ2-3; 13 bases are shared with TRBD2. The CDR3 is 17 amino acids. The junction had 7 bases not matched to a gene; V was cut back by 3 bases and J by 4 bases. Germline-derived CDR1 and CDR2 are LGHNA and YNFKEQ. The CDR3 here is CASSHITSGGASDTQYF. The CDR3 DNA is TGTGCCAGCAGCCACATAACTAGCGGGGGGGCCTCAGATACGCAGTATTTT.

V gene TRBV6-1 combines with J gene TRBJ2-2; the D gene is possibly TRBD2 (6 bases). The CDR3 sequence is 16 residues long. The ends were cut back, 4 bases at V and 7 bases at J, with 19 bases in the middle. Germline loops: CDR1 MNHNS, CDR2 SASEGT. CDR3 protein: CASSAGTWVGYGELFF. The DNA of the CDR3 is TGTGCCAGCAGTGCAGGGACTTGGGTGGGTTACGGGGAGCTGTTTTTT.

This rearrangement joins TRBV11-3 to TRBJ1-1; D is ambiguous. From germline, CDR1 is SGHNT and CDR2 YENEEA. The CDR3 is made up of 15 amino acids. The V gene lost 5 bases and the J gene lost 1 base, with 14 bases spanning the gap. The CDR3 protein is CASSPGSAQNTEAFF. The CDR3 DNA follows: TGTGCCAGCAGCCCCGGGAGCGCCCAGAACACTGAAGCTTTCTTT.

J is TRBJ2-5 and V is TRBV11-3, with 7 bases aligning to TRBD1. The germline V gene has CDR1 SGHNT and CDR2 YENEEA. The CDR3 is 14 amino acids. Trimming removed 3 bases from V and 2 bases from J; junction bases left unmatched: 3. Written as DNA, the CDR3 is TGTGCCAGCAGCTTCCAGACAGGGCAAGAGACCCAGTACTTC. Its protein product is CASSFQTGQETQYF.

The chain employs TRBV5-1 and TRBJ2-1; 9 bases align to TRBD2. This CDR3 is built from 17 residues. The junction had 11 bases not matched to a gene; V was cut back by 1 base and J by 6 bases. CDR1 SGHRS and CDR2 YFSETQ come from the germline V gene. CDR3 loop: CASSLRAGGNELNEQFF. CDR3 in DNA: TGCGCCAGCAGCTTGCGAGCGGGGGGCAATGAACTCAATGAGCAGTTCTTC.

The chain uses TRBV18 and TRBJ1-1; possible D gene TRBD1, 5 bases. The CDR3 is 14 amino acids. CDR1 is KGHSH, CDR2 LQKENI, per germline. The V end was cut by 2 bases, the J end by 4 bases, with 11 bases between. The CDR3 sequence is CASSPAAGGTEAFF. The CDR3 coding sequence is TGTGCCAGCTCACCAGCGGCGGGGGGCACTGAAGCTTTCTTT.

The chain combines TRBV7-9 with TRBJ1-4, with 7 bases that match TRBD1. The J segment lost 8 bases and the V segment lost 7 bases, leaving 7 bases of the junction unmatched. Germline CDR1 is SEHNR and CDR2 is FQNEAQ (reference sequence). CDR3 length: 13 residues. CDR3 coding DNA: TGTGCCAGCACCCGAACAGGGGACGAAAAACTGTTTTTT. Translation: CASTRTGDEKLFF.

This clone showed up many times. The CDR3 here is CASSLIRGRSPLHF. The CDR3 DNA reads TGTGCCAGCAGCTTAATCAGGGGACGCTCACCCCTCCACTTT. The chain carries TRBV7-2 and TRBJ1-6, with D tentatively TRBD1 (6 bases). V was clipped by 2 bases and J by 10 bases, with 12 bases between them. Germline-derived CDR1 and CDR2 are SGHTA and FQGNSA. The CDR3 runs to 14 residues. Full variable domain (outside the CDR3, taken from reference TRBV7-2 and TRBJ1-6): GAGVSQSPSNKVTEKGKDVELRCDPISGHTALYWYRQSLGQGLEFLIYFQGNSAPDKSGLPSDRFSAERTGGSVSTLTIQRTQQEDSAVYLCASSLIRGRSPLHFGNGTRLTVT.